This T cell receptor beta chain was observed in a study of T-cell reconstitution after alpha-beta-depleted transplantation in children. This clonotype was found many times. What it binds is not known. This CDR3 is 16 amino acids long. The ends lost 6 bases at V and 3 bases at J; junction bases unmatched: 10. Germline-derived CDR1 and CDR2 are MDHEN and SYDVKM. Overall study findings and caveats: A year had passed since transplant, and T-cell counts and diversity by then came mostly from newly produced T cells. As was reported, about two months after transplant, alpha-beta T cells came from several hundred expanded graft clones. Surviving recipient T cells and thymic progenitors accounted for the high day-60 TCRbeta diversity observed in some patients.

It was with unique molecular identifiers that the TCRbeta library was prepared. A single record per CDR3 protein comes from TCRdb applying MiXCR to the PCR reads. Among about 140,000 distinct CDR3 sequences listed, around 10% were seen once. The sequences come from PBMCs, mostly from graft donor cells, collected 180 days after TCRalphabeta/CD19-depleted stem cell transplant. This sequence joins TRBV28 and TRBJ2-1; 8 bases agree with TRBD2. The receptor was isolated from a female patient aged 2-9 years who had a stem cell transplant for congenital amegakaryocytic thrombocytopenia, so the T cells may come from the graft donor. CDR3 in amino acids: CASSALLAGHYNEQFF. The CDR3, as DNA: TGTGCCAGCAGCGCCCTCCTAGCGGGCCACTACAATGAGCAGTTCTTC.